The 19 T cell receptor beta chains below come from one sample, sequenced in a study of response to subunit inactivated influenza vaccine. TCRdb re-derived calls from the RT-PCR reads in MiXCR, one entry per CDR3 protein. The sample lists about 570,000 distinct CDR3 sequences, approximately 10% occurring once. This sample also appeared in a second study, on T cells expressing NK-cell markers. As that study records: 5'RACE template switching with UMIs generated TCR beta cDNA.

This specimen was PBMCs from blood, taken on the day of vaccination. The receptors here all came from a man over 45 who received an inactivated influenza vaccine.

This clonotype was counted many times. The CDR3 DNA follows: TGTGCCAGCAGCTGGGCAGGGGTAAATGAGCAGTTCTTC. It translates to CASSWAGVNEQFF. This rearrangement joins TRBV5-6 to TRBJ2-1, with D possibly being TRBD1 (6 bases). Germline CDR1 reads SGHDT; CDR2 reads YYEEEE. Trimming took 3 bases from V and 7 from J, leaving 11 bases between them. This CDR3 contains 13 residues.

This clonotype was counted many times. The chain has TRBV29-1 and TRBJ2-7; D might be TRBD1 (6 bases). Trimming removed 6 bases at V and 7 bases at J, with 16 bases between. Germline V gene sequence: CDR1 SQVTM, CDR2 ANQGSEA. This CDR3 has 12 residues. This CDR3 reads CSVTRSGEEQYF. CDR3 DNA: TGCAGCGTCACCAGGTCAGGGGAAGAGCAGTACTTC.

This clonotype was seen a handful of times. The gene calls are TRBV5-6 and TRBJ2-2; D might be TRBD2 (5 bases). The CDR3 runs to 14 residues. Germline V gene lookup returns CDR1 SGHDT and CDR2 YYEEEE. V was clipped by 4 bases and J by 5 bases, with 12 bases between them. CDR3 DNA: TGTGCCAGCAGCCCGCTAGGACTGACCGGGGAGCTGTTTTTT. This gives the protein CASSPLGLTGELFF. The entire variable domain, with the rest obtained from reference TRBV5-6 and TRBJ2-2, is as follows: DAGVTQSPTHLIKTRGQQVTLRCSPKSGHDTVSWYQQALGQGPQFIFQYYEEEERQRGNFPDRFSGHQFPNYSSELNVNALLLGDSALYLCASSPLGLTGELFFGEGSRLTVL.

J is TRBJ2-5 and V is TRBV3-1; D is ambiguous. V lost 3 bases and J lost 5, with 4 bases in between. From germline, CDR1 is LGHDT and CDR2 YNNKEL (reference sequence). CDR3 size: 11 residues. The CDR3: CASSHIETQYF. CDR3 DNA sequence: TGTGCCAGCAGCCATATCGAGACCCAGTACTTC.

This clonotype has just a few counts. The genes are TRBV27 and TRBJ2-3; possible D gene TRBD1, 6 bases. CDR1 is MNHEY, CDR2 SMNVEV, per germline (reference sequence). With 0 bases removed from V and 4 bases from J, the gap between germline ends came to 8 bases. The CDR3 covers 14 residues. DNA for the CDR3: TGTGCCAGCAGTTTATCGAAGGGGGCAGATACGCAGTATTTT. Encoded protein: CASSLSKGADTQYF.

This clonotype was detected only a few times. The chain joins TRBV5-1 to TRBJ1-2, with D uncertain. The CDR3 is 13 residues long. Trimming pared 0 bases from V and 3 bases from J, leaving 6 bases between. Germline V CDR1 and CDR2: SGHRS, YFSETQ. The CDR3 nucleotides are TGCGCCAGCAGCTTGGAACAGTACTATGGCTACACCTTC. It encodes CASSLEQYYGYTF.

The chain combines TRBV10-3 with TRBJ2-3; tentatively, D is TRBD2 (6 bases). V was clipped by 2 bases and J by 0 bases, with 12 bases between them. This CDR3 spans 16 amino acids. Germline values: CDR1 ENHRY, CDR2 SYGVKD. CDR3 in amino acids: CAISEPSGGSTDTQYF. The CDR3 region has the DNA TGTGCCATCAGTGAGCCCTCCGGGGGTAGCACAGATACGCAGTATTTT.

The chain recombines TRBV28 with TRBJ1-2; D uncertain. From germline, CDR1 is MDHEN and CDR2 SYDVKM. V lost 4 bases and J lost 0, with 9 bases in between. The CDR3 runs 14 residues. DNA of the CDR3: TGTGCCAGCAGTTCCCTCGCAACTAACTATGGCTACACCTTC. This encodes CASSSLATNYGYTF.

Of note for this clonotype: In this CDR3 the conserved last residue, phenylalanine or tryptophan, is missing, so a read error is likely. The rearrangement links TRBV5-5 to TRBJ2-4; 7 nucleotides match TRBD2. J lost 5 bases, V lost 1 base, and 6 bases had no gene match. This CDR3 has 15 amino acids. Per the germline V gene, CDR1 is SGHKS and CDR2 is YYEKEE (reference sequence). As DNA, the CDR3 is TGTGCCAGCAGCTTGCTGCAGGGAGGGCAAAACATTCAGTACTCC. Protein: CASSLLQGGQNIQYS.

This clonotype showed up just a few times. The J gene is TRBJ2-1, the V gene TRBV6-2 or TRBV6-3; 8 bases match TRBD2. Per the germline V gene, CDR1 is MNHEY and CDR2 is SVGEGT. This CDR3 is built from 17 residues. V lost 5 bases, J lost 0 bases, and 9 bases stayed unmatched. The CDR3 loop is CASSPSASGFSYNEQFF. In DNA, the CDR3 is TGTGCCAGCAGTCCTTCGGCTAGCGGGTTCTCCTACAATGAGCAGTTCTTC.

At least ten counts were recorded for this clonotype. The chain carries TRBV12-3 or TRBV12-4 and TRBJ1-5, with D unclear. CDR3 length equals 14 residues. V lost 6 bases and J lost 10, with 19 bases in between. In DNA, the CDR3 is TGTGCCAGCAGCTTTACCGGCCCGAAGGAACCCCAGCATTTT. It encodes CASSFTGPKEPQHF.

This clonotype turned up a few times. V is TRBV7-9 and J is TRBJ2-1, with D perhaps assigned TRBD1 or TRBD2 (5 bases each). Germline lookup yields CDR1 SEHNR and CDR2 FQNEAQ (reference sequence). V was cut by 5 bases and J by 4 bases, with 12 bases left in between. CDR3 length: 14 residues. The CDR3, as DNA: TGTGCCAGCAGCCCTACAGAGGGGTACAATGAGCAGTTCTTC. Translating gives CASSPTEGYNEQFF.

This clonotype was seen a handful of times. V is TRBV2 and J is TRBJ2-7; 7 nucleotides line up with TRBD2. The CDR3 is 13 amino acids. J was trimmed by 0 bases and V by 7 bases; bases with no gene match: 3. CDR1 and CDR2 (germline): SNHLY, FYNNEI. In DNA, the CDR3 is TGTGCCAGCATGCGGACTAGCTCCTACGAGCAGTACTTC. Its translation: CASMRTSSYEQYF. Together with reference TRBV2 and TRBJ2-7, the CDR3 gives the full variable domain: EPEVTQTPSHQVTQMGQEVILRCVPISNHLYFYWYRQILGQKVEFLVSFYNNEISEKSEIFDDQFSVERPDGSNFTLKIRSTKLEDSAMYFCASMRTSSYEQYFGPGTRLTVT.

This CDR3 is CASSAPRGDTEAFF. In nucleotides, the CDR3 is TGTGCCAGCAGCGCACCGAGGGGGGACACTGAAGCTTTCTTT. This chain uses TRBV12-3 or TRBV12-4 with TRBJ1-1, with D possibly TRBD1 on 6 matching bases. CDR3 length: 14 amino acids. Trimming removed 6 bases at V and 3 bases at J, with 14 bases between.

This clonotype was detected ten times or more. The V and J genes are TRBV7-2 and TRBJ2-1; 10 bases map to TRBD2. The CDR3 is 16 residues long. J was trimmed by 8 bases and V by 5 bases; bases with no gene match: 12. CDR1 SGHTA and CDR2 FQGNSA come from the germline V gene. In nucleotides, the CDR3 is TGTGCCAGCAGCCCGGAAATTAGCGGGGGGTTCTATGAGCAGTTCTTC. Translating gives CASSPEISGGFYEQFF.

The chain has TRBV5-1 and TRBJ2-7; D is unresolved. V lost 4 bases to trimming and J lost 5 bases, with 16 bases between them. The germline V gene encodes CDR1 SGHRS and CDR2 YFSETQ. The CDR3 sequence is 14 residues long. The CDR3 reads CASSDLLLSDEQYF. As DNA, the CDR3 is TGCGCCAGCAGCGACCTCCTGTTATCGGACGAGCAGTACTTC.

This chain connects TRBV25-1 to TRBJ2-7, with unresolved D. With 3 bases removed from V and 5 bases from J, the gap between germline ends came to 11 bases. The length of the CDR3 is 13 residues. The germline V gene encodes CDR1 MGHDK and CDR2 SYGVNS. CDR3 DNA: TGTGCCAGCAGTGAGACCGGGCTCGACGAGCAGTACTTC. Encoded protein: CASSETGLDEQYF.

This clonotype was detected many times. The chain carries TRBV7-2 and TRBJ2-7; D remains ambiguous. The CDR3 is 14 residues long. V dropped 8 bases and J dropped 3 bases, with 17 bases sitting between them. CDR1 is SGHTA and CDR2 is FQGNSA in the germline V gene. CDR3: CASAKGGVRYEQYF. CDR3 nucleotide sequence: TGTGCCAGCGCCAAAGGTGGGGTCCGCTACGAGCAGTACTTC.

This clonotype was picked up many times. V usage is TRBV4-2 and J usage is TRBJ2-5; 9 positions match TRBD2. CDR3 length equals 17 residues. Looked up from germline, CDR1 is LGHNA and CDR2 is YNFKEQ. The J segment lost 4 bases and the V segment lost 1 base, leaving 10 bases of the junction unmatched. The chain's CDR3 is CASSQVVAGEPGETQYF. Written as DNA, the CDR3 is TGTGCCAGCAGCCAAGTGGTAGCGGGAGAGCCCGGAGAGACCCAGTACTTC.